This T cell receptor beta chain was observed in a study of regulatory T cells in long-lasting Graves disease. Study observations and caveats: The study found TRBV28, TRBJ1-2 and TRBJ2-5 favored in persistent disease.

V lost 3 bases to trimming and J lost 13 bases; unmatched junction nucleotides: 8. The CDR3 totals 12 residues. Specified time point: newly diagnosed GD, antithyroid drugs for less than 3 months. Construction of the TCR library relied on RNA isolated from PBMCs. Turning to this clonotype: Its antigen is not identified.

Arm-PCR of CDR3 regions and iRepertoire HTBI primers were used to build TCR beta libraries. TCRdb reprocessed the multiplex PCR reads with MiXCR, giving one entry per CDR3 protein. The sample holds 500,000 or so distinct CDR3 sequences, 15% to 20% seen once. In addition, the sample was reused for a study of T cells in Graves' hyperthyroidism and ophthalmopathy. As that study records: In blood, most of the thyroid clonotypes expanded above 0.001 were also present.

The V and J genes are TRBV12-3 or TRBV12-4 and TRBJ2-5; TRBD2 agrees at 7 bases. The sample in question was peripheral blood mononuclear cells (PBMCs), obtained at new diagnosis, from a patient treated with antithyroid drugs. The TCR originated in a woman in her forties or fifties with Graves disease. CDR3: CASSFDGREGYF. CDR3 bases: TGTGCCAGCAGTTTTGACGGCAGGGAGGGGTACTTC.